Given below is one T cell receptor (beta chain) in context. This entry comes from a study of blood T cell repertoires in COVID-19. Repertoires were generated with immunoSEQ multiplex PCR, while TCRdb's copy carries only in-frame clones and drops some. This sample has tens of thousands of clones; 65% to 90% occur once, and the top ten carry about 6.5%. The length of the CDR3 is 11 residues. Between the trimmed V and J ends, which lost 5 bases and 15 bases, there was a span of 14 bases. Germline-derived CDR1 and CDR2 are SGHAT and FQNNGV. The chain employs TRBV11-2 and TRBJ2-1; D remains unclear. The TCR comes from an older woman with acute or convalescent COVID-19. Sequenced input: peripheral blood. The CDR3 is CASSQSVGGFF. The CDR3 DNA sequence: TGTGCCAGCAGCCAATCGGTAGGCGGGTTCTTC. Looking up the rest from reference TRBV11-2 and TRBJ2-1 gives the full variable domain: EAGVAQSPRYKIIEKRQSVAFWCNPISGHATLYWYQQILGQGPKLLIQFQNNGVVDDSQLPKDRFSAERLKGVDSTLKIQPAKLEDSAVYLCASSQSVGGFFGPGTRLTVL.